Below are 9 T cell receptor beta chains sequenced from a single sample in a study of blood T cell repertoires in COVID-19. This table comes from immunoSEQ multiplex PCR, and its TCRdb copy is limited to in-frame clones, with some not included. This table has 80,000 to 95,000 clones, around 87% appearing once. Specimen: peripheral blood. These receptors all come from a human donor in a cohort sampled during active COVID-19.

This clone was recorded once. V gene TRBV6-5 combines with J gene TRBJ2-6; 8 nucleotides agree with TRBD1. The CDR3 length is 16 residues. CDR1 and CDR2 (germline): MNHEY, SVGAGI. The V segment lost 4 bases and the J segment 0 bases; nucleotides outside the gene matches: 2. The CDR3 DNA is TGTGCCAGCAGTTGGACAGGGAGCTCTGGGGCCAACGTCCTGACTTTC. Translated: CASSWTGSSGANVLTF.

This clone was observed a few times. This chain uses TRBV19 with TRBJ1-6; 10 nucleotides agree with TRBD1. The CDR3 extends over 17 amino acids. The V gene's germline CDR1 is LNHDA and CDR2 SQIVND (reference sequence). V trimming: 5 bases; J trimming: 5 bases; junction bases outside the gene matches: 9. The CDR3: CASSALGTGENNSPLHF. In DNA, the CDR3 is TGTGCCAGTAGTGCCCTGGGGACAGGGGAAAATAATTCACCCCTCCACTTT.

The chain links TRBV4-1 to TRBJ1-6; 7 bases agree with TRBD1. J gave up 7 bases and V 3 bases, and 12 bases lay outside the gene matches. The CDR3 has 17 residues. Germline CDR1 and CDR2: MGHRA and YSYEKL. The CDR3 spells CASSHHTRQGLNSPLHF. CDR3 coding DNA: TGCGCCAGCAGCCACCACACTAGACAGGGCCTCAATTCACCCCTCCACTTT.

The chain recombines TRBV4-3 with TRBJ2-3; tentatively, D is TRBD2 (6 bases). The CDR3 sequence is 13 residues long. Trimming removed 4 bases at V and 2 bases at J, with 7 bases between. Germline V gene data show CDR1 as LGHNA and CDR2 as YSLEER. For the CDR3, the DNA is TGCGCCAGCAGCCCGGGAGCCACAGATACGCAGTATTTT. Protein: CASSPGATDTQYF.

CDR3 sequence reads: CASSLGPTGGHNSPLHF. DNA for the CDR3: TGTGCCAGCAGCTTAGGTCCGACAGGGGGCCATAATTCACCCCTCCACTTT. J is TRBJ1-6 and V is TRBV7-8; 10 positions agree with TRBD1. CDR1 SGHVS and CDR2 FQNEAQ come from the germline V gene. There are 17 residues in the CDR3. Losses at the gene ends were 1 base for V and 5 bases for J; bases not matched to a gene: 5.

Regarding this clone: No DNA is shown, since the ends of the CDR3 on it are uncertain; the CDR3 is the one TCRdb lists. V and J are TRBV19 and TRBJ2-5; TRBD2, the table's D call, lacks a check against the DNA. CDR1 and CDR2 (germline): LNHDA, SQIVND (reference sequence). Both ends counted, the CDR3 spans 13 residues. This CDR3 reads CASTSGFQETQYF.

The chain recombines TRBV29-1 with TRBJ2-7; 7 nucleotides match TRBD1. From germline, CDR1 is SQVTM and CDR2 ANQGSEA. This CDR3 has 13 residues. V gave up 7 bases and J gave up 3 bases; unmatched junction bases: 9. The CDR3 sequence: CSAGRQGDYEQYF. The CDR3 DNA reads as TGCAGCGCCGGGCGGCAGGGGGACTACGAGCAGTACTTC.

The rearrangement uses TRBV4-3 and TRBJ1-1; D gene uncertain. The CDR3 totals 15 residues. Germline CDR1 reads LGHNA; CDR2 reads YSLEER. Trimming removed 1 base from V and 3 bases from J, with 12 bases in between. CDR3 coding DNA: TGCGCCAGCAGCCAAGTGGGTAGGCGGGACACTGAAGCTTTCTTT. It encodes CASSQVGRRDTEAFF.

V gene TRBV12-3 or TRBV12-4 combines with J gene TRBJ2-1; D is uncertain. CDR3 length: 12 amino acids. The V and J ends lost 3 bases and 7 bases respectively, with 7 bases between them. The CDR3: CASSFVANEQFF. In DNA form, the CDR3 reads TGTGCCAGCAGTTTTGTAGCAAATGAGCAGTTCTTC.